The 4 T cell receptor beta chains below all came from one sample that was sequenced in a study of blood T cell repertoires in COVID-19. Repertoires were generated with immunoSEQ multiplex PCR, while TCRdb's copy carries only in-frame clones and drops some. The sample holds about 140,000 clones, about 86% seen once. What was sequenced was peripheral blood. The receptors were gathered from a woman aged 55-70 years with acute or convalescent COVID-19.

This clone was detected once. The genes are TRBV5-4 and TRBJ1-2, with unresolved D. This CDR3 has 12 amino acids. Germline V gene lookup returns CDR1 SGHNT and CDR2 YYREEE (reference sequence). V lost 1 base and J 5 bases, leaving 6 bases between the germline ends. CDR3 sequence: CASSLSQYGYTF. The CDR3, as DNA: TGTGCCAGCAGCTTGAGTCAGTATGGCTACACCTTC.

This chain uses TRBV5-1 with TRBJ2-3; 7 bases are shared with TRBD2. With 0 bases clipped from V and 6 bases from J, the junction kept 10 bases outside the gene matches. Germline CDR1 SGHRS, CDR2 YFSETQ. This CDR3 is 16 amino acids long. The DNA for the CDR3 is TGCGCCAGCAGCTTGGCCCTAGCGGTGGGAATGGATACGCAGTATTTT. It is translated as CASSLALAVGMDTQYF.

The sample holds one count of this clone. The CDR3 coding sequence is TGTGCTAGTGGCCTTAGCGGGGGGCCCTACAATGAGCAGTTCTTC. As protein: CASGLSGGPYNEQFF. V and J are TRBV12-5 and TRBJ2-1; TRBD2 matches 10 bases. J gave up 2 bases and V 6 bases, and 4 bases lay outside the gene matches. Germline CDR1 and CDR2: LGHNT and FRNRAP. The CDR3 is made up of 15 amino acids.

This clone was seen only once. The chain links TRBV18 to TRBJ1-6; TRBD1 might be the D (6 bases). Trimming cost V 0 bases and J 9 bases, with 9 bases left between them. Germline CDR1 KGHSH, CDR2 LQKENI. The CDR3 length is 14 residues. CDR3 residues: CASSPPQGSSPLHF. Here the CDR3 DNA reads TGTGCCAGCTCACCACCTCAGGGGAGTTCACCCCTCCACTTT.